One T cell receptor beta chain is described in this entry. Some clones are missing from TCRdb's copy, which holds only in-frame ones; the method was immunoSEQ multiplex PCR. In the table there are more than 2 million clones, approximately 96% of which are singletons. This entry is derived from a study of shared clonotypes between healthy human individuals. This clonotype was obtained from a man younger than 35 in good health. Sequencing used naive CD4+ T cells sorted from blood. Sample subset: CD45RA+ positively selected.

CDR3 residues: CASSDGQGFYRVPNEKLFF. Written as DNA, the CDR3 is TGTGCCAGCAGTGACGGACAAGGTTTTTACAGGGTCCCCAATGAAAAACTGTTTTTT. The chain has TRBV6-1 and TRBJ1-4; D is perhaps TRBD1 (6 bases). Germline loops: CDR1 MNHNS, CDR2 SASEGT. The length of the CDR3 is 19 residues. V gave up 3 bases and J gave up 5 bases, with 25 bases separating them.